This TCR beta chain derives from a study of shared clonotypes between healthy human individuals. Study at large: Every donor yielded three CD4 naive, three CD4 memory, two CD8 naive and one CD8 memory plate.

Findings and caveats of the study: Some clonotypes were shared by all four sorted-subset donors, while others were not shared. The non-shared ones had lower generation probabilities than the shared ones.

Profiled with immunoSEQ multiplex PCR; TCRdb holds only in-frame clones, not every one. The sample consists of more than 2,000,000 clones, approximately 90% of them appearing once. Concerning this clone itself: Its antigen is unidentified.

The CDR3 loop spans 15 amino acids. Germline assignment: CDR1 MGHRA and CDR2 YSYEKL. The J segment lost 4 bases and the V segment lost 4 bases, leaving 9 bases of the junction unmatched. In the CD4+ fraction, cells were divided into CD45RA+ naive and CD45RA-negative memory subsets. V gene TRBV4-1 combines with J gene TRBJ1-1; TRBD1 matches 7 bases. The source material was naive CD4+ T cells sorted from blood. Noted subset: CD45RA+ positively selected. This TCR was sampled from a man aged 18-30 years in good health. DNA of the CDR3: TGCGCCAGCAGCCCCCCGACAGGGTTAGTCACTGAAGCTTTCTTT. Amino acid sequence: CASSPPTGLVTEAFF.